This TCR beta chain is from a study of blood T cell repertoires in COVID-19. TCRdb's copy holds only in-frame clones and misses some; the assay was immunoSEQ multiplex PCR. In the table there are approximately 320,000 clones, approximately 85% of which are singletons. CDR3 length equals 10 residues. Trimming removed 3 bases from V and 11 bases from J, with 10 bases in between. Germline assignment: CDR1 SQVTM and CDR2 ANQGSEA. The sample taken for sequencing was peripheral blood. The rearrangement uses TRBV29-1 and TRBJ1-1; tentative D call: TRBD1 (5 bases). This sequence originates from a human donor in a cohort sampled during active COVID-19. The CDR3 loop is CSVEVGLAFF. The CDR3 DNA reads TGCAGCGTTGAGGTGGGGCTCGCTTTCTTT. Variable domain in full (rest from reference TRBV29-1 and TRBJ1-1): SAVISQKPSRDICQRGTSLTIQCQVDSQVTMMFWYRQQPGQSLTLIATANQGSEATYESGFVIDKFPISRPNLTFSTLTVSNMSPEDSSIYLCSVEVGLAFFGQGTRLTVV.